The entry below gives a single T cell receptor beta chain sequence along with its context. The antigen this receptor binds is unknown. Base qualities were left out, and no much larger clone turns up one base away. TCR beta CDR3 regions were amplified from RNA transcripts for repertoire sequencing. A first-round RT-PCR used HTBI primers with the Qiagen OneStep RT-PCR kit, followed by a second-round multiplex PCR, size selection and purification. Libraries were sequenced on an Illumina HiSeq2000 using paired-end 100 bp reads. On the study's bioinformatics: SOAPnuke was used to process the reads, removing any read that contained adapters or uncalled bases, had a mean Phred below 15, or lacked an exact match to the constant primer or identifier. High-quality paired reads were merged with COPE v1.2.5. Each unique nucleotide sequence was defined as a clonotype, and clonotypes were aligned to IMGT TRB V, D and J references with MiTCR v1.1. The analysis was limited to V-J combinations with a frequency above 0.0001, which together covered 99.2% of repertoires. A TCR clonal expansion and chaos score per V-J combination was defined as the ratio of F50 clonal expansion to chaos observed in the TCRdist matrix. Welch's t-statistics and random forest were used to reduce features to 13 V-J combinations, which were fed into a naive Bayes classifier. Thyroid-blood repertoire similarity was quantified with the Morisita-Horn index. TCRdb passed the public sequencing reads through fastp at Q25 and MiXCR, retaining productive beta sequences. All rows with the same CDR3 protein become a single entry with the most common DNA and genes. TCRdb's processing, not the study's, gives the V and J calls here. The sample table contains about half a million distinct CDR3 sequences; only one count was recorded for roughly 14% of them. Of the sample, about 10% falls within the top ten clones.

The data are from a study of Graves' ophthalmopathy and Graves' hyperthyroidism (dated by TCRdb to 2017 to 2018). Study-level background: Peripheral blood was collected before any treatment was given, at the time of initial diagnosis. TCR beta repertoire signatures were used to distinguish Graves' ophthalmopathy from Graves' hyperthyroidism and to predict progression to ophthalmopathy. In total, 120 to 150 blood samples were TCR-sequenced: 40 to 45 ophthalmopathy, under 80 hyperthyroidism and some 17 hyperthyroidism-to-ophthalmopathy patients. To explore V-J signatures that distinguish ophthalmopathy from hyperthyroidism, a discovery set of 100 patients was enrolled, made up of more than 40 with ophthalmopathy and fewer than 60 with stable hyperthyroidism. An independent validation cohort comprised roughly 20 hyperthyroidism patients and 15 to 17 patients who later progressed from hyperthyroidism to ophthalmopathy. In several hyperthyroidism patients, the T-cell repertoires found in thyroid tissue were compared with those found in blood. Following sample collection, hyperthyroidism patients were given methimazole at a starting dose of 30 mg daily, and ophthalmopathy patients were given high-dose intravenous methylprednisolone. For training and testing, the 100 or so patients in the discovery cohort were randomly divided in a 7:3 ratio. The full study reports these points: No statistical method was used to set the sample size in advance, and the investigators knew which group each participant was assigned to. The 13-signature model separated ophthalmopathy from stable hyperthyroidism with approximately 85% sensitivity and approximately 83% specificity in cross-validation, and 80%/75% in the test set. In validation, the model predicted ophthalmopathy progression with nearly 71% sensitivity and roughly 72% specificity; 12 predicted patients were CT-confirmed with GO in a median of around 6.5 months. Among expanded thyroid clonotypes with frequency above 0.001, most also showed up in blood, which suggests that blood repertoires may reflect the thyroid immune response.

Trimming removed 6 bases from V and 7 bases from J, leaving 12 bases between the germline ends. The CDR3 sequence holds 13 residues, the cysteine and phenylalanine included. CDR3 DNA is the only sequence kept; it has 39 bases, read in frame from the first base. The ophthalmopathy patients had moderately to severely active disease, with a Clinical Activity Score of 3 or higher, a NOSPECS grade of 4 or higher, and a disease duration of less than 3 months. Patients with other autoimmune diseases, uncontrolled infections, pregnancy or lactation were excluded from the study. Diagnosis was based on clinical symptoms, serum thyroxine, TRAb, thyroid ultrasound and orbital computed tomography. PBMCs were isolated from 10 ml of fresh peripheral blood by Ficoll-Paque density gradient centrifugation. Total RNA was extracted using Trizol reagent, and RNA quality was checked on an Agilent 2100 Bioanalyzer.

This sequence was found in a woman aged 25-40 years with Graves' ophthalmopathy. Donor details come from another sample of the same person, matched by shared clones. The sequenced sample was blood. The chain is made from TRBV12-3 or TRBV12-4 and TRBJ2-2; TRBD2 is a possible D gene, resting on 6 matching bases. The nucleotide sequence reads TGTGCCAGCAGCCTGGCGGGGCACGGGGAGCTGTTTTTT. Its amino acids are CASSLAGHGELFF.